These 25 T cell receptor beta chains were all obtained from the same sample, sequenced in a study of CD8 T cells in ankylosing spondylitis. TCRdb recomputed calls from the 5' RACE reads with MiXCR, one row per CDR3 protein. The sample has roughly 280,000 distinct CDR3 sequences; 15% to 25% are singletons. The sequenced sample was blood, either unsorted or a sorted T cell fraction (not recorded which). The receptors here all came from a male donor with ankylosing spondylitis or in good health (not recorded which).

The chain is built from TRBV11-2 and TRBJ2-1; D possibly corresponds to TRBD2 (5 bases). From germline, CDR1 is SGHAT and CDR2 FQNNGV. Trimming cost V 6 bases and J 13 bases, with 25 bases left between them. The CDR3 consists of 15 residues. In DNA, the CDR3 is TGTGCCAGCAGGGTACAAGGAAAGCCGGGGTGGGTACAGTTCTTC. Encoded protein: CASRVQGKPGWVQFF.

The J gene is TRBJ2-1, the V gene TRBV5-1; 11 bases are shared with TRBD2. Germline V gene sequence: CDR1 SGHRS, CDR2 YFSETQ. This CDR3 is 15 amino acids long. Trimming removed 4 bases from V and 4 bases from J; junction bases left unmatched: 4. Written as DNA, the CDR3 is TGCGCCAGCAGCCAGACTAGCGGGAATTACAATGAGCAGTTCTTC. Amino acid sequence: CASSQTSGNYNEQFF.

This clonotype was detected only once. V gene TRBV9 combines with J gene TRBJ2-3; possibly TRBD1 for D (6 bases). V lost 0 bases and J lost 5, with 13 bases in between. CDR3 length: 15 residues. Germline V gives CDR1 SGDLS, CDR2 YYNGEE. The CDR3 region is CASSVVGRRGDTQYF. Written as DNA, the CDR3 is TGTGCCAGCAGCGTAGTGGGGCGCAGGGGAGATACGCAGTATTTT.

This clonotype appeared many times. The V gene is TRBV4-1, the J gene TRBJ2-7; 7 bases align to TRBD1. V dropped 7 bases and J dropped 3; count of bases not matched to a gene: 12. The CDR3 totals 15 residues. Germline V gene sequence: CDR1 MGHRA, CDR2 YSYEKL. Here the CDR3 reads CASTERDRSYYEQYV. CDR3 nucleotides: TGCGCCAGCACCGAGAGGGACAGATCCTACTACGAGCAGTACGTC.

This clonotype came up many times. CDR3 bases: TGTGCCAGCAGCTTATTGAGGACAGATACGCAGTATTTT. Its protein product is CASSLLRTDTQYF. V and J are TRBV7-8 and TRBJ2-3; D gene uncertain. There are 13 residues in the CDR3. In germline, CDR1 is SGHVS, CDR2 FQNEAQ. V was trimmed by 2 bases and J by 3 bases, leaving 6 bases between them.

The rearrangement joins TRBV12-5 to TRBJ2-7; 7 bases align to TRBD2. The V gene end was trimmed by 8 bases and the J gene end by 6 bases; junction bases not matched to a gene: 10. CDR1 is LGHNT and CDR2 is FRNRAP in the germline V gene. The CDR3 runs 13 residues. The CDR3 is CASHAGVIGEQYV. The CDR3 bases are TGTGCTAGTCACGCGGGAGTTATTGGCGAGCAGTACGTC.

This clonotype was counted many times. V gene TRBV29-1 combines with J gene TRBJ1-3; D unresolved. The CDR3 contains 12 residues. Trimming left V 7 bases short and J 4 bases short, with 11 bases between. Germline V gene lookup returns CDR1 SQVTM and CDR2 ANQGSEA. The CDR3 DNA follows: TGCAGCGCCGCCGATTCCGGAAACACCATATATTTT. This gives the protein CSAADSGNTIYF.

The chain couples TRBV20-1 to TRBJ1-1, with a weak D call TRBD1 (5 bases). Between the trimmed V and J ends, which lost 7 bases and 0 bases, there was a span of 12 bases. Germline V CDR1 and CDR2: DFQATT, SNEGSKA (reference sequence). This CDR3 contains 13 residues. CDR3 in amino acids: CSGRGPMNTEAFF. The CDR3 nucleotides are TGCAGTGGAAGGGGTCCCATGAACACTGAAGCTTTCTTT.

V gene TRBV29-1 combines with J gene TRBJ2-7, with D hard to call. The CDR3 extends over 12 amino acids. Per the germline V gene, CDR1 is SQVTM and CDR2 is ANQGSEA. V shed 4 bases and J shed 3 bases, with 10 bases lying between them. This chain's CDR3 is CSVVYPNYEQYV. CDR3 DNA: TGCAGCGTTGTTTACCCAAACTACGAGCAGTACGTC.

This clonotype was detected many times. The J gene is TRBJ2-5, the V gene TRBV12-3 or TRBV12-4; 11 bases are a match to TRBD2. This CDR3 is 15 amino acids long. V shed 4 bases and J 1 base; nucleotides not matched to a gene: 2. The CDR3 DNA reads as TGTGCCAGCAGTTGGACTAGCGGGCGCCAAGAGACCCAGTACTTC. This sequence encodes CASSWTSGRQETQYF.

The rearrangement uses TRBV2 and TRBJ1-5; 10 bases agree with TRBD1. Germline values: CDR1 SNHLY, CDR2 FYNNEI. With V trimmed by 6 bases and J by 2 bases, 4 bases remained unmatched. The length of the CDR3 is 15 residues. The CDR3 loop reads CASRLGTGGNQPQHF. The CDR3, as DNA: TGTGCCAGCAGGCTCGGGACAGGGGGCAATCAGCCCCAGCATTTT.

The V gene is TRBV20-1, the J gene TRBJ1-6; D remains ambiguous. The length of the CDR3 is 14 residues. The V end lost 2 bases, the J end lost 6 bases, and 11 bases lay between the germline ends. CDR1 is DFQATT and CDR2 is SNEGSKA in the germline V gene (reference sequence). The CDR3 nucleotides are TGCAGTGCTAGATCTCGAGGGAGTAATTCACCCCTCCACTTT. Amino acids: CSARSRGSNSPLHF.

The chain links TRBV20-1 to TRBJ2-1, with 10 nucleotides matching TRBD2. The CDR3 consists of 14 residues. Losses at the gene ends were 5 bases for V and 6 bases for J; bases not matched to a gene: 7. CDR1 DFQATT and CDR2 SNEGSKA come from the germline V gene (reference sequence). The CDR3 DNA sequence: TGCAGTGCTCCCTCTAGCGGGAGTGCCAATGAGCAGTTCTTC. Amino acids: CSAPSSGSANEQFF.

This clonotype was seen ten or more times. V and J are TRBV7-7 and TRBJ2-3; TRBD1 is a possible D gene (6 bases). The CDR3 extends over 15 amino acids. The germline V gene encodes CDR1 SSHAT and CDR2 FNYEAQ (reference sequence). Trimming pared 5 bases from V and 1 base from J, leaving 13 bases between. CDR3 DNA sequence: TGTGCCAGCAGCAATACAGGGTCCGGCACAGATACGCAGTATTTT. Its protein is CASSNTGSGTDTQYF.

This clonotype came up a few times. The genes are TRBV27 and TRBJ2-2; 8 bases fit TRBD2. This CDR3 has 15 amino acids. The junction had 5 bases not matched to a gene; V was cut back by 2 bases and J by 6 bases. Germline V gene lookup returns CDR1 MNHEY and CDR2 SMNVEV (reference sequence). The CDR3 DNA is TGTGCCAGCAGTTTAGGTCCCGGGAGGGCCGGGGAGCTGTTTTTT. Its protein is CASSLGPGRAGELFF.

About this clonotype itself: Just one base apart from a much larger clone, this may be a read error. The genes are TRBV29-1 and TRBJ1-1; TRBD1 aligns across 8 bases. Germline assignment: CDR1 SQVTM and CDR2 ANQGSEA. The CDR3 is 13 amino acids. The CDR3 DNA follows: TGCAGCGGCATGACAGGGGTGAACATTGAAGCTTTCTTT. It translates to CSGMTGVNIEAFF.

Turning to this clonotype: A much larger clone lies a single base off, so this may be a read error. The genes are TRBV2 and TRBJ2-1; 7 bases agree with TRBD1. The CDR3 contains 15 residues. From germline, CDR1 is SNHLY and CDR2 FYNNEI. The CDR3, as DNA: TGTGCCAGCAGTGAAGCGCAGGGACAGTACAATGCGCAGTTCTTC. It is translated as CASSEAQGQYNAQFF.

This clonotype has only a few counts. The gene calls are TRBV6-1 and TRBJ1-5; maybe TRBD1 (5 bases). Per the germline V gene, CDR1 is MNHNS and CDR2 is SASEGT. Trimming shortened V by 4 bases and J by 7 bases, and 14 bases separated the two germline ends. This CDR3 comprises 14 residues. The CDR3 here is CASSGLAGNQPQHF. For the CDR3, the DNA is TGTGCCAGCAGTGGCCTAGCAGGGAACCAGCCCCAGCATTTT.

Notes on this clonotype: The junction departs from germline at one end; a sequencing error may be responsible. The V and J genes are TRBV18 and TRBJ2-3; tentatively, D is TRBD1 (6 bases). Germline-derived CDR1 and CDR2 are KGHSH and LQKENI. The CDR3 loop spans 15 amino acids. The CDR3 DNA sequence: TGTGCCGGCTCACCAATGGACAGTAGCACAGATACGCAGTATTTT. Amino acid sequence: CAGSPMDSSTDTQYF. The full variable domain, completed using reference TRBV18 and TRBJ2-3, is NAGVMQNPRHLVRRRGQEARLRCSPMKGHSHVYWYRQLPEEGLKFMVYLQKENIIDESGMPKERFSAEFPKEGPSILRIQQVVRGDSAAYFCAGSPMDSSTDTQYFGPGTRLTVL.

The chain is built from TRBV12-3 or TRBV12-4 and TRBJ1-2; D is possibly TRBD1 (6 bases). V lost 8 bases and J 2 bases, leaving 12 bases between the germline ends. The CDR3 is 13 residues long. CDR3 nucleotide sequence: TGTGCCAGCGCGAACAGGGAGAACTATGGCTACACCTTC. This codes for CASANRENYGYTF.

As regards this clonotype: A read error may produce the germline difference seen at one junction end. The chain joins TRBV10-3 to TRBJ2-5, with D possibly being TRBD2 (6 bases). This CDR3 is built from 13 residues. Germline lookup yields CDR1 ENHRY and CDR2 SYGVKD. CDR3 in DNA: TGTGCCCTCAGTGAGTCGGGGGAAGAGACCCAGTACTTC. The encoded protein is CALSESGEETQYF.

The rearrangement uses TRBV6-1 and TRBJ2-1; D may be TRBD2 (5 bases). CDR1 is MNHNS, CDR2 SASEGT, per germline. V was pared by 0 bases and J by 16 bases, with 16 bases between. CDR3 length: 13 amino acids. The CDR3 region has the DNA TGTGCCAGCAGTGAAGCGCTTAAGACGAGGGAATTCTTC. Its protein product is CASSEALKTREFF.

This clonotype was observed a few times. The chain employs TRBV2 and TRBJ1-1; D gene unclear. CDR3 length: 13 residues. The germline V gene encodes CDR1 SNHLY and CDR2 FYNNEI. Trimming removed 7 bases at V and 2 bases at J, with 11 bases between. For the CDR3, the DNA is TGTGCCAGCATGGTGAGACAAAACACTGAAGCTTTCTTT. This codes for CASMVRQNTEAFF. Full variable domain (remainder filled in from reference TRBV2 and TRBJ1-1): EPEVTQTPSHQVTQMGQEVILRCVPISNHLYFYWYRQILGQKVEFLVSFYNNEISEKSEIFDDQFSVERPDGSNFTLKIRSTKLEDSAMYFCASMVRQNTEAFFGQGTRLTVV.

The CDR3 region is CASSIGQGAETQYF. The CDR3 region has the DNA TGCGCCAGCAGCATAGGACAGGGGGCAGAGACCCAGTACTTC. The rearrangement uses TRBV5-1 and TRBJ2-5, with 11 positions matching TRBD1. This CDR3 is built from 14 residues. Germline CDR1 SGHRS, CDR2 YFSETQ. The junction had 3 bases not matched to a gene; V was cut back by 4 bases and J by 4 bases.

This clonotype was counted a few times. The chain recombines TRBV20-1 with TRBJ1-5, with 7 bases that match TRBD1. Trimming at V came to 7 bases and at J to 6 bases, leaving 9 bases not matched to a gene. The CDR3 has 13 residues. Germline CDR1 DFQATT, CDR2 SNEGSKA (reference sequence). The CDR3 region is CSVRQGESQPQHF. The CDR3, as DNA: TGCAGTGTACGACAGGGTGAAAGTCAGCCCCAGCATTTT.